The clone carrying this TCR beta chain was detected only a few times. Antigen: not known. The data were taken from a study of early T cells in non-severe SARS-CoV-2 infection. Study-wide context: Unsorted whole blood bulk RNA was sequenced, with unpaired chains.

The CDR3 has 13 residues. V lost 5 bases, J lost 4 bases, and 9 bases lay in between. TCRdb fed the 5' RACE reads into MiXCR, producing one record per CDR3 protein. The table lists 60,000 or so distinct CDR3 sequences, less than 14% of them singletons, with over 1.5% in the top ten. General study findings and limits: Private and CD4 specificities were missed by VDJdb matching, which favored anti-spike CD8 responses.

The genes are TRBV12-3 or TRBV12-4 and TRBJ2-1, with unresolved D. Sequencing was performed on whole blood. This TCR came from an adult who was a healthcare worker with PCR-confirmed SARS-CoV-2 infection or an uninfected control (not recorded which). Here the CDR3 DNA reads TGTGCCAGCAGTGCTCAGCTTTACAATGAGCAGTTCTTC. As protein: CASSAQLYNEQFF.